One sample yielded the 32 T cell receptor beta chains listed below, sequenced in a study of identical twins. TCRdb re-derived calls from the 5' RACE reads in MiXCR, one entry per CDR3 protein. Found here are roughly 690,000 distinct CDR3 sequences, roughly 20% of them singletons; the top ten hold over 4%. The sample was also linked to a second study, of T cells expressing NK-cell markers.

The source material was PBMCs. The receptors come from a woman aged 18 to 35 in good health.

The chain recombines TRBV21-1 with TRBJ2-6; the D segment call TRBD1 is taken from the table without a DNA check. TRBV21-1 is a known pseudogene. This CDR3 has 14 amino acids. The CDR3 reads CASSLWTWANVLTF. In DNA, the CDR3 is TGTGCCAGCAGCTTATGGACATGGGCCAACGTCCTGACTTTC.

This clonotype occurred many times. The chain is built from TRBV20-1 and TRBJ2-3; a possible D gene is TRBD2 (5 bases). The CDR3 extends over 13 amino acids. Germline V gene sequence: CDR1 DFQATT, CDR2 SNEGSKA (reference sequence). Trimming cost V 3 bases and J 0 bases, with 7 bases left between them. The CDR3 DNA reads TGCAGTGCTAGTACGGGGAGCACAGATACGCAGTATTTT. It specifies CSASTGSTDTQYF.

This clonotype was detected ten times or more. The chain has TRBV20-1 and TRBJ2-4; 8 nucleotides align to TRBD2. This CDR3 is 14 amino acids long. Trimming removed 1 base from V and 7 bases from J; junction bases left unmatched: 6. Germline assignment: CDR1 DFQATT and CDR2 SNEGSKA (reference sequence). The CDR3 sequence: CSARGAGARNIQYF. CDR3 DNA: TGCAGTGCTAGAGGAGCGGGGGCGCGGAACATTCAGTACTTC.

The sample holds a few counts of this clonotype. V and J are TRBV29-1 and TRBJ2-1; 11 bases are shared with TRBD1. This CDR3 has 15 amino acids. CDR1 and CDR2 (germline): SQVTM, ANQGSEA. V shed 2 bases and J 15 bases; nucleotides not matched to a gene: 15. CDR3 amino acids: CSVESLPRDRGGMFF. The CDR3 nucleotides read TGCAGCGTTGAATCACTTCCCCGGGACAGGGGGGGAATGTTCTTC.

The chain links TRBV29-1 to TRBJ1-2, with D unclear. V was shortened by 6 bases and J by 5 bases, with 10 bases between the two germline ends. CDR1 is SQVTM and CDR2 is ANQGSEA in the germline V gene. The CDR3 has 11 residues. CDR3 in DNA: TGCAGCGTGGGAGGTTTATATGGCTACACCTTC. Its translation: CSVGGLYGYTF.

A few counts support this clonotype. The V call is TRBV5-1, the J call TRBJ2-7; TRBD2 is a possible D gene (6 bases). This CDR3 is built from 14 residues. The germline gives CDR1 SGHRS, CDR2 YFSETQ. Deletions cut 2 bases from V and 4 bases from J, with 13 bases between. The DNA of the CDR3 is TGCGCCAGCAGCTTCCCAGAGGGAGGTTACGAGCAGTACTTC. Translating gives CASSFPEGGYEQYF.

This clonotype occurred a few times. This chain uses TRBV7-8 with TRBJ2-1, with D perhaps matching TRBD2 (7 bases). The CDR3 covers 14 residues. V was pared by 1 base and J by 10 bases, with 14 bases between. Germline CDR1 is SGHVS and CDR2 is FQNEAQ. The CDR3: CASSLGGGQGEQFF. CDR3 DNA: TGTGCCAGCAGCTTAGGGGGGGGGCAAGGGGAGCAGTTCTTC.

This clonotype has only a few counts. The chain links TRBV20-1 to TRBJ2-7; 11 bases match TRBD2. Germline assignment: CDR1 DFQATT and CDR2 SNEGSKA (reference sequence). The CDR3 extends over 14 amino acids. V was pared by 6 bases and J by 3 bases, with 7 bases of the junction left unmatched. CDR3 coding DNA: TGCAGTGCCCCTGCCGGGACTAGCGGCTACGAGCAGTACTTC. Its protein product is CSAPAGTSGYEQYF.

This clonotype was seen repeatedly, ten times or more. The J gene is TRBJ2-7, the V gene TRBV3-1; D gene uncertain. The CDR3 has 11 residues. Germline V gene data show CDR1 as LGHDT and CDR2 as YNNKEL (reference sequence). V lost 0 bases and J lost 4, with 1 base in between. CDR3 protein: CASSQDYEQYF. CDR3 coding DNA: TGTGCCAGCAGCCAAGATTACGAGCAGTACTTC.

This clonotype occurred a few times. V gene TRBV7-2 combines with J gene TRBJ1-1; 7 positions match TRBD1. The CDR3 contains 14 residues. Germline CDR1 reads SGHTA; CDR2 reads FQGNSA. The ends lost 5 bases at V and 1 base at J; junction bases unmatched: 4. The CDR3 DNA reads TGTGCCAGCAGCACCCGACAGGGGAACACTGAAGCTTTCTTT. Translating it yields CASSTRQGNTEAFF.

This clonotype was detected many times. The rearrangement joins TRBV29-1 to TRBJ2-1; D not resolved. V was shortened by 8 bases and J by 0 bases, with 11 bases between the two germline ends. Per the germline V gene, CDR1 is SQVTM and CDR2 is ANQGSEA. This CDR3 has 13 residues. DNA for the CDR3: TGCAGCTACGACCGTAGCTCCTACAATGAGCAGTTCTTC. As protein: CSYDRSSYNEQFF.

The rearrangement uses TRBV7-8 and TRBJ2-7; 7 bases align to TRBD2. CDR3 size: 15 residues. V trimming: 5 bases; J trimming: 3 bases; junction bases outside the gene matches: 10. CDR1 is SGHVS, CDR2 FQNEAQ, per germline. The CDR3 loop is CASSAREVGNYEQYF. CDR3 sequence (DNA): TGTGCCAGCAGCGCCCGGGAGGTAGGCAACTACGAGCAGTACTTC.

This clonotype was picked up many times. CDR3 DNA sequence: TGCAGCGTTGATAGGCGGACCGGAGATACGCAGTATTTT. Protein sequence: CSVDRRTGDTQYF. The genes are TRBV29-1 and TRBJ2-3; D unclear. The CDR3 runs 13 residues. Germline values: CDR1 SQVTM, CDR2 ANQGSEA. V was cut by 3 bases and J by 5 bases, with 12 bases left in between.

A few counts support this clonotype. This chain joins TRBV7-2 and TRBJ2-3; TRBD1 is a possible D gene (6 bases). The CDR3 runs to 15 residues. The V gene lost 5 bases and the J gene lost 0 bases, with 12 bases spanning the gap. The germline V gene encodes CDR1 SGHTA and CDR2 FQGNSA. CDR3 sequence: CASSDTGHSTDTQYF. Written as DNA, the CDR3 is TGTGCCAGCAGCGACACGGGACACAGCACAGATACGCAGTATTTT.

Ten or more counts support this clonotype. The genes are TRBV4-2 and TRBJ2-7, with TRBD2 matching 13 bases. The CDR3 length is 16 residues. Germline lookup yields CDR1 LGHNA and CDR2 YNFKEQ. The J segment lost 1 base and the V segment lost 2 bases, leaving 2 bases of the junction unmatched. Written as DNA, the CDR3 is TGTGCCAGCAGCCAACCGGGACTAGCGGGGTCCTACGAGCAGTACTTC. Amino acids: CASSQPGLAGSYEQYF.

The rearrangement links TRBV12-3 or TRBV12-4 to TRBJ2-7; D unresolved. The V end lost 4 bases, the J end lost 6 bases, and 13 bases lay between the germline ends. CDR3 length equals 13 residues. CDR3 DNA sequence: TGTGCCAGCAGTTCCTCCCTCCCGGGCGAGCAGTACTTC. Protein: CASSSSLPGEQYF.

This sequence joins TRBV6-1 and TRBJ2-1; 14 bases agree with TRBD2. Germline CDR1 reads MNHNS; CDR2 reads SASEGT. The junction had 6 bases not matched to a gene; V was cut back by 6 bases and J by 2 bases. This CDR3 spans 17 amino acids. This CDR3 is CASRGLAGAMAYNEQFF. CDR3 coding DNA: TGTGCCAGCAGGGGACTAGCGGGGGCCATGGCCTACAATGAGCAGTTCTTC.

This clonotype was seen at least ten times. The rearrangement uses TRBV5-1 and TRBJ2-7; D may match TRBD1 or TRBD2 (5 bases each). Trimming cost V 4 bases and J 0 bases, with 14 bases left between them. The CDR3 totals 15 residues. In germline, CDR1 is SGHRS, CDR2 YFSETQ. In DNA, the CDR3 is TGCGCCAGCAGCCGAACCGGGACGGGCTCCTACGAGCAGTACTTC. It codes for CASSRTGTGSYEQYF.

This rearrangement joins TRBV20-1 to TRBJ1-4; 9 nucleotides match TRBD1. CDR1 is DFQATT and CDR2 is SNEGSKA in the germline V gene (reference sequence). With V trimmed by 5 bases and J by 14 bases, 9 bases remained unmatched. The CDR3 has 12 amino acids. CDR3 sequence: CSAGGTGPSLFF. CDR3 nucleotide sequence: TGCAGTGCTGGAGGGACAGGGCCGTCTCTGTTTTTT.

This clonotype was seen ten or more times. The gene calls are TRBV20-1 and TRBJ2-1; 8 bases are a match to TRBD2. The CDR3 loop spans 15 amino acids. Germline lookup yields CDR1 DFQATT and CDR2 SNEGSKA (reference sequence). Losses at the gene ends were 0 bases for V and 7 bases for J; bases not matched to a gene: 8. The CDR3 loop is CSAREERESGNEQFF. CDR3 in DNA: TGCAGTGCTAGAGAAGAGCGGGAGAGTGGGAATGAGCAGTTCTTC.

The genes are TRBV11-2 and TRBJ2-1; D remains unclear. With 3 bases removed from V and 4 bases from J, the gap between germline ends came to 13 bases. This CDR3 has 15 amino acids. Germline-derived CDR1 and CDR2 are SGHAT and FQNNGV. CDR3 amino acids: CASSLRLDNYNEQFF. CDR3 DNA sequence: TGTGCCAGCAGCTTGAGGCTAGACAATTACAATGAGCAGTTCTTC.

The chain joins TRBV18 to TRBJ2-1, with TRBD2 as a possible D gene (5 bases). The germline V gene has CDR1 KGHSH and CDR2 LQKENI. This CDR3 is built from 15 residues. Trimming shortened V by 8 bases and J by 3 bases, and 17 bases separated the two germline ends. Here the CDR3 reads CASTNGVSLYNEQFF. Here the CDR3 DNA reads TGTGCCAGCACGAACGGGGTTAGCCTCTACAATGAGCAGTTCTTC.

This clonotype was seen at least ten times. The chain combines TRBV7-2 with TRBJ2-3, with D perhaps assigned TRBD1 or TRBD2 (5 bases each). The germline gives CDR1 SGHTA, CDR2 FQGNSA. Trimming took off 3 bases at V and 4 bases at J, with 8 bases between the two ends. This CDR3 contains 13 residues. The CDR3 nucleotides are TGTGCCAGCAGCTTGGGGGTCCCAGATACGCAGTATTTT. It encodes CASSLGVPDTQYF.

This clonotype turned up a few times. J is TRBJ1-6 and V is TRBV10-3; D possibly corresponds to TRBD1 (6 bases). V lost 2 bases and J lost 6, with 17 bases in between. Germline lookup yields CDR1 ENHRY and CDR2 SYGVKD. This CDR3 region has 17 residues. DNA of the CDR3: TGTGCCATCAGTGAGGGGGGACAACTGCTCGGTAATTCACCCCTCCACTTT. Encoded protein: CAISEGGQLLGNSPLHF.

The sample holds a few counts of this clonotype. The CDR3 DNA is TGTGCCAGCAGCTCTCCCGATGAAAAACTGTTTTTT. Translating it yields CASSSPDEKLFF. The chain employs TRBV9 and TRBJ1-4, with D hard to call. This CDR3 comprises 12 residues. Germline V gene lookup returns CDR1 SGDLS and CDR2 YYNGEE. The ends were cut back, 4 bases at V and 6 bases at J, with 7 bases in the middle.

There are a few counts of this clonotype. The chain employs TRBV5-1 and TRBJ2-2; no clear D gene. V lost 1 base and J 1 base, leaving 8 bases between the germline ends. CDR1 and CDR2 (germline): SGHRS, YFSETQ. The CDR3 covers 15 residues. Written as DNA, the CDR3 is TGCGCCAGCAGCTTGTTGTCAGTGAACACCGGGGAGCTGTTTTTT. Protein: CASSLLSVNTGELFF.

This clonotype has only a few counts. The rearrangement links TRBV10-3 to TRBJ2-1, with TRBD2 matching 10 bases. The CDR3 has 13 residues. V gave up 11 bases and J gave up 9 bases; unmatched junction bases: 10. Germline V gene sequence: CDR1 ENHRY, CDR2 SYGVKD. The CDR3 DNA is TGTGCCGCATTAGCGGGGGGACGGGGTGAGCAGTTCTTC. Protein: CAALAGGRGEQFF.

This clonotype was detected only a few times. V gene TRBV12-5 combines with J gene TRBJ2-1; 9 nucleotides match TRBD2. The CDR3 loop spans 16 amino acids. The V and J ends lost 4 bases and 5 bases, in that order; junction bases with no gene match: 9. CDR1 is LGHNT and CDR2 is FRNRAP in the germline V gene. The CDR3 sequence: CASGSGTSTTHNEQFF. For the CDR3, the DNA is TGTGCTAGTGGTTCCGGGACTAGCACTACTCACAATGAGCAGTTCTTC. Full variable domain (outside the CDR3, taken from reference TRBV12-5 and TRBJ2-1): DARVTQTPRHKVTEMGQEVTMRCQPILGHNTVFWYRQTMMQGLELLAYFRNRAPLDDSGMPKDRFSAEMPDATLATLKIQPSEPRDSAVYFCASGSGTSTTHNEQFFGPGTRLTVL.

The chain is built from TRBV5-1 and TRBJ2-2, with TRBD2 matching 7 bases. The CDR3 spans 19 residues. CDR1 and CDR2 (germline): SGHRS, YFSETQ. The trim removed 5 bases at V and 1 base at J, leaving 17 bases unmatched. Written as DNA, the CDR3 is TGCGCCAGCAGAACCACTTTGCGGGGGAGTCGAGAGAACACCGGGGAGCTGTTTTTT. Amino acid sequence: CASRTTLRGSRENTGELFF. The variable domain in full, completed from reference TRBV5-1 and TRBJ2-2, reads KAGVTQTPRYLIKTRGQQVTLSCSPISGHRSVSWYQQTPGQGLQFLFEYFSETQRNKGNFPGRFSGRQFSNSRSEMNVSTLELGDSALYLCASRTTLRGSRENTGELFFGEGSRLTVL.

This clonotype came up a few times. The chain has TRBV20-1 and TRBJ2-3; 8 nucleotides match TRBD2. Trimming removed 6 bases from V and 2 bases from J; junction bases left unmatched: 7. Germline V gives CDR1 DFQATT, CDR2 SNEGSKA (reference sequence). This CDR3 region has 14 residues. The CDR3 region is CSASSAGVTDTQYF. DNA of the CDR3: TGCAGTGCCTCCTCAGCGGGGGTCACAGATACGCAGTATTTT.

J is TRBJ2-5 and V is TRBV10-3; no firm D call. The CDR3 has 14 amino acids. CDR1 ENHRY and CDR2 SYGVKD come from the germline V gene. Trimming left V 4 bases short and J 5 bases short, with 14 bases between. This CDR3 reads CAISVGGARETQYF. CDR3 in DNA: TGTGCCATCAGTGTAGGCGGAGCCCGGGAGACCCAGTACTTC.

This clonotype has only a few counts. This chain's CDR3 is CSAREGGNYGYTF. The CDR3, as DNA: TGCAGTGCTAGAGAGGGAGGAAACTATGGCTACACCTTC. The J gene is TRBJ1-2, the V gene TRBV20-1; no definite D call. The ends were cut back, 0 bases at V and 2 bases at J, with 7 bases in the middle. The CDR3 has 13 amino acids. Germline V lookup: CDR1 DFQATT, CDR2 SNEGSKA (reference sequence).